The following is a T cell receptor (beta chain) sequence with its context. Profiling relied on immunoSEQ multiplex PCR, and the TCRdb table lists in-frame clones only, not all of them. The repertoire consists of 180,000 or so clones, with around 90% occurring once and the leading ten covering 20% to 30%. The sample originates from a study of T cell responses to AZD1222 COVID-19 vaccine. Trimming took off 7 bases at V and 0 bases at J, with 10 bases between the two ends. CDR3 length equals 14 residues. Germline values: CDR1 SNHLY, CDR2 FYNNEI. The TCR originated in an adult who received the AZD1222 COVID-19 vaccine. The sample was peripheral blood, taken 28 days after the second AZD1222 dose. This chain joins TRBV2 and TRBJ1-5, with D maybe TRBD1 (5 bases). The CDR3 DNA reads TGTGCCAGCACTTCAGGGAATAGCAATCAGCCCCAGCATTTT. Translated, it gives CASTSGNSNQPQHF.